This T cell receptor beta chain originates from a study of T cell changes during pregnancy in multiple sclerosis. The protocol was immunoSEQ multiplex PCR, while the TCRdb copy is restricted to in-frame clones and leaves out a portion. The repertoire holds 45,000 or so clones, with about 91% as singletons. Germline CDR1 is SGHVS and CDR2 is FNYEAQ. Trimming removed 5 bases at V and 4 bases at J, with 15 bases between. This CDR3 region has 14 residues. This clone occurred a few times. The clonotype originates from a female donor with multiple sclerosis, enrolled in a pregnancy study. This sample comprised CD8+ T cells from peripheral blood mononuclear cells, obtained after pregnancy. V usage is TRBV7-6 and J usage is TRBJ2-7, with D perhaps TRBD2 (6 bases). Here the CDR3 reads CASSLSGLTYEQYF. CDR3 bases: TGTGCCAGCAGCCTATCGGGACTCACATACGAGCAGTACTTC.